The entry that follows covers one TCR beta chain sequence. Original analysis: Amplification from reference gene primers served as the basis for estimated nucleated cell counts. The protocol was immunoSEQ multiplex PCR, while the TCRdb copy is restricted to in-frame clones and leaves out a portion. That table supplies the V and J calls and clone size; D and trimming were determined from the DNA. The sample gives 200,000 to 250,000 clones, around 89% of which show up once; about 5.9% is in the top ten. The data are from a study of blood T cell repertoires in COVID-19. Study summary: From the United States, Italy and Spain came samples of acute and convalescent COVID-19. The analysed material was cDNA or gDNA that came from T cells, B-cell-depleted T cells, or PBMCs.

Seattle enrolled patients during active infection and tracked them longitudinally. This TCR came from a woman aged 25 to 39 with COVID-19, enrolled during active disease. The sample was peripheral blood.

The CDR3 nucleotides are TGTGCCAGCAGCGCTCGACTAGCGGCTAAAGGGGGAGAGACCCAGTACTTC. Translated, it gives CASSARLAAKGGETQYF. The chain carries TRBV9 and TRBJ2-5, with TRBD2 matching 9 bases. Germline trimming cut 3 bases from V and 4 bases from J; bases unmatched to any gene: 13. Germline V CDR1 and CDR2: SGDLS, YYNGEE. The CDR3 is 17 residues long.